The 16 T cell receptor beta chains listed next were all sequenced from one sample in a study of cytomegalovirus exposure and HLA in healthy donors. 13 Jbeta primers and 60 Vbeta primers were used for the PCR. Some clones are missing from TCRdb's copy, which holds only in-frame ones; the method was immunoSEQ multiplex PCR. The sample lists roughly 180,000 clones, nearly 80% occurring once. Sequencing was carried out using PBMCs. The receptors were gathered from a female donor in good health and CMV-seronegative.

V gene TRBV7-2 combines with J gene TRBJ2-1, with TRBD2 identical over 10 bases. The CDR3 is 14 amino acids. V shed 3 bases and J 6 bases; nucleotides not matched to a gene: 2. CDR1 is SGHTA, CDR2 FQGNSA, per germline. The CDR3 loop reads CASSFSGGPNEQFF. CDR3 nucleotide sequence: TGTGCCAGCAGCTTTAGCGGGGGGCCCAATGAGCAGTTCTTC. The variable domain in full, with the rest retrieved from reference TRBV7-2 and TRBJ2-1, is GAGVSQSPSNKVTEKGKDVELRCDPISGHTALYWYRQSLGQGLEFLIYFQGNSAPDKSGLPSDRFSAERTGGSVSTLTIQRTQQEDSAVYLCASSFSGGPNEQFFGPGTRLTVL.

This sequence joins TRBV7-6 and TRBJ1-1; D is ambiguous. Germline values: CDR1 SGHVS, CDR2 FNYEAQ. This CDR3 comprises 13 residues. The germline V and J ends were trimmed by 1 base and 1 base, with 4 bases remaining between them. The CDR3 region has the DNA TGTGCCAGCAGCTTAGACAGGAACACTGAAGCTTTCTTT. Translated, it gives CASSLDRNTEAFF.

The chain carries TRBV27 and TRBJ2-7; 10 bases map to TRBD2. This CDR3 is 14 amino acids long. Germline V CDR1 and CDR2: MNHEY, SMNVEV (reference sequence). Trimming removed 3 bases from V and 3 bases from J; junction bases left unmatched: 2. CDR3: CASSFSGRHYEQYF. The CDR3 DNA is TGTGCCAGCAGTTTTAGCGGGAGGCACTACGAGCAGTACTTC.

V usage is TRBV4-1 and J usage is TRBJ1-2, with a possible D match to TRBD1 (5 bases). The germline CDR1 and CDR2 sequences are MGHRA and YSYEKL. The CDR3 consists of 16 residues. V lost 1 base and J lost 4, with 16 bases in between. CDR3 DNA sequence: TGCGCCAGCAGCCAAGTGGGGCCGGGCCGCTCCTATGGCTACACCTTC. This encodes CASSQVGPGRSYGYTF.

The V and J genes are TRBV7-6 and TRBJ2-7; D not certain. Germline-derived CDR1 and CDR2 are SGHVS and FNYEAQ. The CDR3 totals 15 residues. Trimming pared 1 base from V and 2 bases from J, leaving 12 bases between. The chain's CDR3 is CASSLDSTQAYEQYF. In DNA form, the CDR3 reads TGTGCCAGCAGCTTAGACAGCACGCAGGCCTACGAGCAGTACTTC. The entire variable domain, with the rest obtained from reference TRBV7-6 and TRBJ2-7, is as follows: GAGVSQSPRYKVTKRGQDVALRCDPISGHVSLYWYRQALGQGPEFLTYFNYEAQQDKSGLPNDRFSAERPEGSISTLTIQRTEQRDSAMYRCASSLDSTQAYEQYFGPGTRLTVT.

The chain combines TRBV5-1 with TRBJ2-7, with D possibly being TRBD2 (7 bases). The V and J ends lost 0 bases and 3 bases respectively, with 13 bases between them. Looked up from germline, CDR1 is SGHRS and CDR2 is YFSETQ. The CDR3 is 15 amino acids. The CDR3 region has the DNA TGCGCCAGCAGCTTGGCGGGGGGCGCGGGCTACGAGCAGTACTTC. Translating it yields CASSLAGGAGYEQYF. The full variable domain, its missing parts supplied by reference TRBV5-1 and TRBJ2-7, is KAGVTQTPRYLIKTRGQQVTLSCSPISGHRSVSWYQQTPGQGLQFLFEYFSETQRNKGNFPGRFSGRQFSNSRSEMNVSTLELGDSALYLCASSLAGGAGYEQYFGPGTRLTVT.

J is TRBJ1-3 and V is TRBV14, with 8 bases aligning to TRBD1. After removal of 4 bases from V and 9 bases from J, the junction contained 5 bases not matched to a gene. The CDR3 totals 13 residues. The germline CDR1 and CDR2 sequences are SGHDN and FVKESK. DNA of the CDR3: TGTGCCAGCAGCCGCTGGACAGGGACCACCATATATTTT. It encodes CASSRWTGTTIYF. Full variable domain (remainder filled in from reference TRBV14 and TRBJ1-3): EAGVTQFPSHSVIEKGQTVTLRCDPISGHDNLYWYRRVMGKEIKFLLHFVKESKQDESGMPNNRFLAERTGGTYSTLKVQPAELEDSGVYFCASSRWTGTTIYFGEGSWLTVV.

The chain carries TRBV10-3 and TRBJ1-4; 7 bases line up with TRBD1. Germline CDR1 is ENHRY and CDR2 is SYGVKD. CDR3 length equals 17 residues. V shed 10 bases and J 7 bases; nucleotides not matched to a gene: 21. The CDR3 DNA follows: TGTGCCACGTACTCCGGGACAGCTTTAGTTTACCCTGAAAAACTGTTTTTT. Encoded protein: CATYSGTALVYPEKLFF.

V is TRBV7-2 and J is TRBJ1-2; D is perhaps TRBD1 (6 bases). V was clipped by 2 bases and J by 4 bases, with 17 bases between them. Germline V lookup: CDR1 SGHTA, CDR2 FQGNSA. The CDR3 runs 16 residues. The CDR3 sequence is CASSLFSGTSSYGYTF. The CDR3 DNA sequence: TGTGCCAGCAGCTTATTCTCGGGGACATCTTCCTATGGCTACACCTTC.

The CDR3, as DNA: TGCGCCAGCAGCTTGACAGGGGGATTCTACGAGCAGTACTTC. Encoded protein: CASSLTGGFYEQYF. V is TRBV5-1 and J is TRBJ2-7, with 8 bases matching TRBD1. The germline gives CDR1 SGHRS, CDR2 YFSETQ. Losses at the gene ends were 1 base for V and 3 bases for J; bases not matched to a gene: 3. This CDR3 is built from 14 residues.

CDR3 DNA sequence: TGTGCCAGCAGCTTTGGGGCAGGGTTCAATCAGCCCCAGCATTTT. Its protein product is CASSFGAGFNQPQHF. The chain employs TRBV7-9 and TRBJ1-5; possible D gene TRBD1, 5 bases. The CDR3 is 15 residues long. Germline V lookup: CDR1 SEHNR, CDR2 FQNEAQ (reference sequence). V was clipped by 3 bases and J by 3 bases, with 12 bases between them.

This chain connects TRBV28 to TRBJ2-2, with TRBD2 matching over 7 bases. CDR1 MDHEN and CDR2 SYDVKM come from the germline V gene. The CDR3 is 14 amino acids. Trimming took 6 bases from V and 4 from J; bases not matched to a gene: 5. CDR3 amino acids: CASREGGFTGELFF. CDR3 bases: TGTGCCAGCAGGGAGGGAGGGTTCACCGGGGAGCTGTTTTTT. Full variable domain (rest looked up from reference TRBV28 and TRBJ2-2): DVKVTQSSRYLVKRTGEKVFLECVQDMDHENMFWYRQDPGLGLRLIYFSYDVKMKEKGDIPEGYSVSREKKERFSLILESASTNQTSMYLCASREGGFTGELFFGEGSRLTVL.

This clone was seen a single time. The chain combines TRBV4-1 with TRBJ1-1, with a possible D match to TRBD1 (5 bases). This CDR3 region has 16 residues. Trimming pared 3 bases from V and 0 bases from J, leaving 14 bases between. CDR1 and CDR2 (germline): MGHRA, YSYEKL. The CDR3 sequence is CASSHEAGRMNTEAFF. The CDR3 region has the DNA TGCGCCAGCAGCCATGAGGCGGGGCGGATGAACACTGAAGCTTTCTTT.

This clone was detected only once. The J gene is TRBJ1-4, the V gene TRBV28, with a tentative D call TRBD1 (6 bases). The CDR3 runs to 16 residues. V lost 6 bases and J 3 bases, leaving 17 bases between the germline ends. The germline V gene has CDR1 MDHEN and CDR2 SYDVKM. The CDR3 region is CASSSPPGQANEKLFF. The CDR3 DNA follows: TGTGCCAGCAGCTCACCCCCGGGACAAGCTAATGAAAAACTGTTTTTT.

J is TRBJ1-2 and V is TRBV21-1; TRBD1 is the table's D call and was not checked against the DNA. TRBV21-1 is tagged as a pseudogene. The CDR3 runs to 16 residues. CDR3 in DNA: TGTGCCAGCAGCGACCACAGACACCCTTCTAACTATGGCTACACCTTC. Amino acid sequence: CASSDHRHPSNYGYTF.

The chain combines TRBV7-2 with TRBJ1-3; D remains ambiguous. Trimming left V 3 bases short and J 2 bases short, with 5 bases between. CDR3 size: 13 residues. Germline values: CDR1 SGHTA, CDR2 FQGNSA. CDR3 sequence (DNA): TGTGCCAGCAGCTTCCCGGCTGGAAACACCATATATTTT. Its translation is CASSFPAGNTIYF.